This paragraph covers one T cell receptor (beta chain) sequence. The antigen remains undetermined. Data came from immunoSEQ multiplex PCR; TCRdb stores just in-frame clones and leaves some out. The sample contains about 410,000 clones, roughly nine tenths of which appear only once. Treatment described: around 19 received Ad26.COV2.S at low or high dose, single or two shots; a few received placebo; per-sample allocation not given. Samples were taken on day 63 after the first vaccine or placebo injection. The record originates from a study of Ad26.COV2.S vaccination and SARS-CoV-2 variants. Study information: The trial was COV1001 and the donor's arm was Ad26.COV2.S. Ad26.COV2.S, an intramuscular injection, was given once or twice 56 days apart. Study findings and constraints: Participants in the vaccine arm had higher spike-specific TCR breadth; placebo recipients had lower.

The germline V gene has CDR1 SGHTA and CDR2 FQGNSA. V lost 1 base and J lost 10, with 14 bases in between. This CDR3 has 14 amino acids. This sequence was found in a person between 18 and 65 years old who received the Ad26.COV2.S COVID-19 vaccine or a placebo. This chain joins TRBV7-2 and TRBJ2-1; D tentatively fits TRBD1 or TRBD2 (5 bases each). Specimen: peripheral blood, collected in a trial of Ad26.COV2.S vaccine versus placebo. Written as DNA, the CDR3 is TGTGCCAGCAGCTTAGGAGGGGATCTAGAAGAGCAGTTCTTC. Protein sequence: CASSLGGDLEEQFF.